Reported below is one T cell receptor beta chain. V was cut by 4 bases and J by 7 bases, with 10 bases left in between. The CDR3 is made up of 12 amino acids. Germline V gene sequence: CDR1 SQVTM, CDR2 ANQGSEA. In the original workflow: Reference gene primer amplification in the assay estimated nucleated cell counts. Profiling relied on immunoSEQ multiplex PCR, and the TCRdb table lists in-frame clones only, not all of them. V and J calls and clone size are those listed in that table; D and trimming were worked out from the DNA. Here the sample spans about 180,000 clones, 80% to 90% being singletons. The data were taken from a study of blood T cell repertoires in COVID-19. About the study: The samples span acute and convalescent COVID-19 from the United States, Italy and Spain. T cells, B-cell-depleted T cells, or PBMCs supplied cDNA or gDNA.

The sequence derives from a human donor with active or convalescent COVID-19. The donor label of this sample is uncertain. This rearrangement joins TRBV29-1 to TRBJ2-2; D is uncertain. Sequencing input: peripheral blood. CDR3 coding DNA: TGCAGCGTTGGATTGGGCCACGGGGAGCTGTTTTTT. This codes for CSVGLGHGELFF.